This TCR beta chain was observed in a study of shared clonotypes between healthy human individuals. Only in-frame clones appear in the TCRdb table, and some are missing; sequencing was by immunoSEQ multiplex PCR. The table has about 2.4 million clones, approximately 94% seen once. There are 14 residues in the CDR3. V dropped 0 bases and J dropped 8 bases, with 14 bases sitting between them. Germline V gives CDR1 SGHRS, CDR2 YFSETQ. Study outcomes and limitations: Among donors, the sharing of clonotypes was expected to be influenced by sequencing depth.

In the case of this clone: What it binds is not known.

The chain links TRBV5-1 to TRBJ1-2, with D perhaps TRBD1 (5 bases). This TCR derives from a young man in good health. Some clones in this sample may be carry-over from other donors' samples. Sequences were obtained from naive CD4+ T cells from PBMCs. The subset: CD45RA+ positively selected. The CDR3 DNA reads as TGCGCCAGCAGCTTGGACCCAGGGACGTTCGGCTACACCTTC. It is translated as CASSLDPGTFGYTF.